The 21 T cell receptor beta chains in this list originate from one sample, sequenced in a study of beta chain features in type 1 diabetes. The investigators reverse transcribed all of the isolated RNA, so they sequenced expressed TCRB transcripts. Produced via immunoSEQ multiplex PCR; TCRdb's table is partial and in-frame only. This repertoire shows hundreds of thousands of clones, about 71% found once; its top ten account for around 0.05%. The sample consisted of naive CD4+ T cells from blood. The receptor set was obtained from a man aged 30 to 45 in good health.

The chain joins TRBV14 to TRBJ2-7; D is ambiguous. This CDR3 has 12 residues. The germline gives CDR1 SGHDN, CDR2 FVKESK. The V gene lost 4 bases and the J gene lost 0 bases, with 4 bases spanning the gap. For the CDR3, the DNA is TGTGCCAGCAGCCGTGGCTCCTACGAGCAGTACTTC. This encodes CASSRGSYEQYF. Full variable domain (remainder filled in from reference TRBV14 and TRBJ2-7): EAGVTQFPSHSVIEKGQTVTLRCDPISGHDNLYWYRRVMGKEIKFLLHFVKESKQDESGMPNNRFLAERTGGTYSTLKVQPAELEDSGVYFCASSRGSYEQYFGPGTRLTVT.

The chain couples TRBV4-3 to TRBJ2-3, with D perhaps TRBD1 (5 bases). V lost 0 bases to trimming and J lost 4 bases, with 14 bases between them. Germline V gene data show CDR1 as LGHNA and CDR2 as YSLEER. This CDR3 has 16 residues. The CDR3 region has the DNA TGCGCCAGCAGCCAAGATGTGCTTGGGGCGCCAGATACGCAGTATTTT. It yields the protein CASSQDVLGAPDTQYF.

The chain carries TRBV29-1 and TRBJ2-3, with 11 positions matching TRBD1. Trimming removed 1 base from V and 4 bases from J; junction bases left unmatched: 4. Germline-derived CDR1 and CDR2 are SQVTM and ANQGSEA. CDR3 length equals 15 residues. The CDR3: CSVEGTGGPADTQYF. CDR3 coding DNA: TGCAGCGTTGAAGGGACAGGGGGCCCGGCAGATACGCAGTATTTT.

V gene TRBV29-1 combines with J gene TRBJ2-3, with D unresolved. The germline gives CDR1 SQVTM, CDR2 ANQGSEA. The CDR3 runs 11 residues. Trimming stripped 5 bases from V and 4 bases from J, with 7 bases between. CDR3 bases: TGCAGCGTTCACAGCCCAGATACGCAGTATTTT. This encodes CSVHSPDTQYF.

Regarding this clone: Other nucleotide sequences in the sample specify the same CDR3. The V gene is TRBV29-1, the J gene TRBJ2-7; D possibly corresponds to TRBD1 (7 bases). The germline V gene has CDR1 SQVTM and CDR2 ANQGSEA. V was trimmed by 6 bases and J by 4 bases, leaving 16 bases between them. This CDR3 region has 13 residues. In nucleotides, the CDR3 is TGCAGCGTCAGGACAGGAGGAGGGTACGAGCAGTACTTC. It codes for CSVRTGGGYEQYF.

The chain is built from TRBV30 and TRBJ1-1, with 9 bases lining up with TRBD1. The CDR3 covers 14 residues. Germline V gives CDR1 GTSNPN, CDR2 SVGIG (reference sequence). V dropped 5 bases and J dropped 1; count of bases not matched to a gene: 5. For the CDR3, the DNA is TGTGCCTGGGATAAGGGACAGGGGAACACTGAAGCTTTCTTT. Protein: CAWDKGQGNTEAFF. The whole variable domain, remainder taken from reference TRBV30 and TRBJ1-1, is SQTIHQWPATLVQPVGSPLSLECTVEGTSNPNLYWYRQAAGRGLQLLFYSVGIGQISSEVPQNLSASRPQDRQFILSSKKLLLSDSGFYLCAWDKGQGNTEAFFGQGTRLTVV.

A single count supports this clone. J is TRBJ2-6 and V is TRBV25-1; 7 nucleotides match TRBD2. CDR3 length equals 16 residues. In germline, CDR1 is MGHDK, CDR2 SYGVNS. J lost 4 bases, V lost 6 bases, and 9 bases had no gene match. This CDR3 is CASSPAGRAGANVLTF. The CDR3 DNA reads TGTGCCAGCAGCCCGGCAGGGAGGGCCGGGGCCAACGTCCTGACTTTC.

The rearrangement joins TRBV30 to TRBJ2-3; D is uncertain. Germline V gene sequence: CDR1 GTSNPN, CDR2 SVGIG (reference sequence). The CDR3 is 12 residues long. Trimming left V 1 base short and J 3 bases short, with 5 bases between. The CDR3 region has the DNA TGTGCCTGGAGTGGCACGACAGATACGCAGTATTTT. The encoded protein is CAWSGTTDTQYF. Full variable domain (missing parts from reference TRBV30 and TRBJ2-3): SQTIHQWPATLVQPVGSPLSLECTVEGTSNPNLYWYRQAAGRGLQLLFYSVGIGQISSEVPQNLSASRPQDRQFILSSKKLLLSDSGFYLCAWSGTTDTQYFGPGTRLTVL.

The chain has TRBV7-9 and TRBJ2-1; no firm D call. Per germline, CDR1 SEHNR and CDR2 FQNEAQ (reference sequence). Trimming took 0 bases from V and 7 from J, leaving 7 bases between them. The CDR3 runs to 13 residues. DNA of the CDR3: TGTGCCAGCAGCTTAGCTGGGATGAATGAGCAGTTCTTC. Residues: CASSLAGMNEQFF.

This chain joins TRBV10-3 and TRBJ2-1; D might be TRBD1 (6 bases). CDR3 length equals 15 residues. The germline gives CDR1 ENHRY, CDR2 SYGVKD. V was cut by 3 bases and J by 0 bases, with 9 bases left in between. The CDR3 region has the DNA TGTGCCATCAGTGAATCACAGGGCTCCTACAATGAGCAGTTCTTC. It yields the protein CAISESQGSYNEQFF.

V usage is TRBV25-1 and J usage is TRBJ1-3, with D unclear. The ends were cut back, 6 bases at V and 0 bases at J, with 9 bases in the middle. This CDR3 has 14 amino acids. Germline CDR1 reads MGHDK; CDR2 reads SYGVNS. CDR3 bases: TGTGCCAGCAGACCCAGGACCTCTGGAAACACCATATATTTT. It specifies CASRPRTSGNTIYF.

The V call is TRBV29-1, the J call TRBJ2-1; tentative D call: TRBD2 (6 bases). The CDR3 is 13 amino acids. From germline, CDR1 is SQVTM and CDR2 ANQGSEA. V lost 3 bases, J lost 4 bases, and 10 bases lay in between. The CDR3 DNA is TGCAGCGTTGAGTTAGCGGCGTACAATGAGCAGTTCTTC. Translation: CSVELAAYNEQFF.

This sequence joins TRBV20-1 and TRBJ2-1, with D maybe TRBD2 (5 bases). Trimming left V 5 bases short and J 7 bases short, with 9 bases between. The CDR3 length is 11 residues. Per germline, CDR1 DFQATT and CDR2 SNEGSKA (reference sequence). The CDR3 spells CSAGSGNEQFF. The DNA of the CDR3 is TGCAGTGCTGGGAGTGGGAATGAGCAGTTCTTC.

This chain uses TRBV6-5 with TRBJ1-4; 8 bases map to TRBD1. The V segment lost 8 bases and the J segment 8 bases; nucleotides outside the gene matches: 7. The CDR3 covers 13 residues. Germline CDR1 reads MNHEY; CDR2 reads SVGAGI. The CDR3 loop is CASGDRRGEKLFF. The CDR3 DNA follows: TGTGCCAGCGGGGACAGGCGCGGCGAAAAACTGTTTTTT.

Only a few counts were recorded for this clone. The J gene is TRBJ2-3, the V gene TRBV4-3; TRBD1 aligns across 10 bases. V was clipped by 0 bases and J by 4 bases; unmatched bases: 4. In germline, CDR1 is LGHNA, CDR2 YSLEER. This CDR3 comprises 16 residues. The CDR3 reads CASSQDSTGGPDTQYF. CDR3 bases: TGCGCCAGCAGCCAAGATTCGACAGGGGGCCCAGATACGCAGTATTTT.

The chain is built from TRBV10-3 and TRBJ2-2, with 8 bases matching TRBD1. CDR3 length: 13 amino acids. The V segment lost 9 bases and the J segment 5 bases; nucleotides outside the gene matches: 5. Germline-derived CDR1 and CDR2 are ENHRY and SYGVKD. The CDR3 region has the DNA TGTGCCATTCTGGACAGGGTGACCGGGGAGCTGTTTTTT. Amino acid sequence: CAILDRVTGELFF.

The chain recombines TRBV29-1 with TRBJ2-1; 9 bases align to TRBD2. The CDR3 sequence is 14 residues long. The ends lost 7 bases at V and 6 bases at J; junction bases unmatched: 10. CDR1 SQVTM and CDR2 ANQGSEA come from the germline V gene. Here the CDR3 DNA reads TGCAGCGCCAAATCACGACTAGCGGTCAATGAGCAGTTCTTC. It translates to CSAKSRLAVNEQFF.

This sequence joins TRBV15 and TRBJ2-1, with D tentatively TRBD1 or TRBD2 (6 bases each). V gave up 1 base and J gave up 4 bases, with 11 bases separating them. Germline V gene sequence: CDR1 LNHNV, CDR2 YYDKDF (reference sequence). The CDR3 has 15 amino acids. The CDR3 sequence: CATSRARGTYNEQFF. In nucleotides, the CDR3 is TGTGCCACCAGCAGAGCACGGGGGACATACAATGAGCAGTTCTTC.

The genes are TRBV28 and TRBJ2-1, with unresolved D. The CDR3 has 11 amino acids. The V gene's germline CDR1 is MDHEN and CDR2 SYDVKM. V lost 3 bases and J 9 bases, leaving 6 bases between the germline ends. Written as DNA, the CDR3 is TGTGCCAGCAGTTTGAGCCTTGAGCAGTTCTTC. Translated, it gives CASSLSLEQFF.

V and J are TRBV10-3 and TRBJ2-1; D might be TRBD1 (5 bases). Between the trimmed V and J ends, which lost 6 bases and 5 bases, there was a span of 17 bases. CDR1 and CDR2 from the germline V gene are ENHRY and SYGVKD. The CDR3 runs to 15 residues. CDR3 sequence (DNA): TGTGCCATCAGGACCAGGGATTCATTGAACAATGAGCAGTTCTTC. This codes for CAIRTRDSLNNEQFF.

The chain employs TRBV4-1 and TRBJ2-4; the D is unclear. V was clipped by 6 bases and J by 7 bases, with 16 bases between them. Germline loops: CDR1 MGHRA, CDR2 YSYEKL. This CDR3 comprises 14 residues. The CDR3 loop reads CASRTILGSNIQYF. In DNA form, the CDR3 reads TGCGCCAGCAGAACAATCCTAGGGTCGAACATTCAGTACTTC.